The rows below give T cell receptor beta chains drawn from one sample of a study of T cells in Graves' hyperthyroidism and ophthalmopathy. TCRdb re-called the multiplex PCR reads through MiXCR, storing one row per CDR3 protein. The data hold more than 650,000 distinct CDR3 sequences, with about 15% observed a single time. Sequencing was done on a sample of blood. All receptors come from a woman under 30 with Graves' hyperthyroidism. Both conserved end residues are part of each CDR3. Each record gives: J gene, D gene, clone size, V gene, CDR3 protein, CDR3 DNA. The D gene is left open where the match is weak. Expanded clones get a size class; other rows say once, few or many, or leave the size out.

TRBJ1-1	.	many	TRBV24-1	CATSDWDAAEAFF	TGTGCCACCAGTGACTGGGACGCGGCCGAAGCTTTCTTT
TRBJ2-1	.	few	TRBV7-2	CASSLDFSNEQFF	TGTGCCAGCAGCTTAGATTTTTCCAATGAGCAGTTCTTC
TRBJ2-7	.	many	TRBV7-8	CASSTNRVSNEQYF	TGTGCCAGCAGCACTAACAGGGTTTCCAACGAGCAGTACTTC
TRBJ1-6	.	.	TRBV28	CASRTQVSPLHF	TGTGCCAGCAGGACCCAAGTTTCACCCCTCCACTTT
TRBJ1-1	.	many	TRBV6-2/TRBV6-3	CASSYPSGQNTEAFF	TGTGCCAGCAGTTACCCCTCGGGACAGAACACTGAAGCTTTCTTT
TRBJ2-1	.	few	TRBV7-8	CASSHGGRGDEQFF	TGTGCCAGCAGCCATGGGGGCCGGGGGGATGAGCAGTTCTTC
TRBJ1-1	.	.	TRBV19	CASRRGRDTNTEAFF	TGTGCCAGTAGAAGAGGGAGGGATACGAACACTGAAGCTTTCTTT
TRBJ2-1	TRBD2	many	TRBV3-1	CASRERLAGHNEQFF	TGTGCCAGCAGGGAAAGACTAGCGGGTCACAATGAGCAGTTCTTC
TRBJ2-1	.	many	TRBV11-2	CASSLGGREQFF	TGTGCCAGCAGCTTAGGGGGCCGAGAGCAGTTCTTC
TRBJ2-1	TRBD2	many	TRBV3-1	CASSLRGIGTIDEQFF	TGTGCCAGCAGCCTCCGAGGAATCGGGACTATCGATGAGCAGTTCTTC
TRBJ1-1	TRBD1	many	TRBV20-1	CSARSLDRGSSEAFF	TGCAGTGCTAGAAGTCTAGACAGGGGCTCTAGTGAAGCTTTCTTT
TRBJ2-2	.	.	TRBV2	CASSEWWSGELFF	TGTGCCAGCAGTGAGTGGTGGTCCGGGGAGCTGTTTTTT
TRBJ2-3	TRBD2	many	TRBV28	CASSLAGLAPTDTQYF	TGTGCCAGCAGTTTGGCGGGACTAGCGCCCACAGATACGCAGTATTTT
TRBJ2-7	TRBD2	few	TRBV11-1	CASSLSAGELYEQYF	TGTGCCAGCAGCTTATCAGCGGGAGAGTTGTACGAGCAGTACTTC
TRBJ2-7	.	few	TRBV4-1	CASSQLGLSRGYEQYF	TGCGCCAGCAGCCAACTCGGGTTAAGTAGGGGCTACGAGCAGTACTTC
TRBJ1-1	TRBD1	many	TRBV28	CASSSTGVGNTEAFF	TGTGCCAGCAGCTCAACAGGGGTCGGGAACACTGAAGCTTTCTTT
TRBJ1-1	.	few	TRBV12-5	CASGRVGFTEAFF	TGTGCTAGTGGCCGGGTGGGGTTCACTGAAGCTTTCTTT
TRBJ1-5	.	.	TRBV4-1	CASSQGRQINQPQHF	TGCGCCAGCAGCCAGGGACGACAGATCAATCAGCCCCAGCATTTC
TRBJ1-2	TRBD1	many	TRBV6-1	CASSTPGGYGYTF	TGTGCCAGCTCTACCCCAGGGGGCTATGGCTACACCTTC
TRBJ2-5	TRBD2	many	TRBV11-2	CASSLGSGSVGTQYF	TGTGCCAGCAGCTTAGGTAGCGGGAGTGTCGGGACCCAGTACTTC
TRBJ2-7	.	.	TRBV10-3	CAISESWVRDYEQYF	TGTGCCATCAGTGAGTCGTGGGTGAGGGACTACGAGCAGTACTTC
TRBJ2-1	.	many	TRBV30	CAWTRESSYNEQFF	TGTGCCTGGACACGGGAGAGCTCCTACAATGAGCAGTTCTTC
TRBJ1-5	TRBD1	many	TRBV24-1	CATSPGTGTDQPQHF	TGTGCCACCAGTCCCGGGACAGGGACGGATCAGCCCCAGCATTTT
TRBJ2-2	TRBD2	few	TRBV25-1	CASSEETGTITNTGELFF	TGTGCCAGCAGTGAAGAAACCGGGACTATAACGAACACCGGGGAGCTGTTTTTT
TRBJ2-7	.	many	TRBV11-1	CASSSHSKGGGFYEQYF	TGTGCCAGCAGCTCCCACTCGAAAGGAGGGGGATTCTACGAGCAGTACTTC
TRBJ2-7	.	many	TRBV11-2	CASSFYYYSYEQYF	TGTGCCAGCAGCTTTTACTATTACTCCTACGAGCAGTACTTC
TRBJ1-6	.	few	TRBV7-8	CASTPGGSNNSPLHF	TGTGCCAGCACCCCCGGGGGGAGTAATAATTCACCCCTCCACTTT
TRBJ2-3	TRBD1	many	TRBV20-1	CSARPGTGLYTDTQYF	TGCAGTGCTAGGCCCGGGACAGGTCTTTACACAGATACGCAGTATTTT
TRBJ2-1	.	.	TRBV18	CASSPPIGRGRSYNEQFF	TGTGCCAGCTCACCACCGATCGGACGGGGCCGTTCCTACAATGAGCAGTTCTTC